These 25 T cell receptor beta chains share one sample of origin, sequenced in a study of T cells in Graves' hyperthyroidism and ophthalmopathy. The source material, RNA transcripts, was used to amplify TCR beta CDR3 regions. When the TCR CDR3 underwent first-round RT-PCR, the HTBI primer set was used. TCRdb re-called the multiplex PCR reads through MiXCR, storing one row per CDR3 protein. Of 400,000 or so distinct CDR3 sequences listed, around 15% were seen once; the top ten hold roughly 19%. The sequenced sample consisted of blood. The receptors were sampled from a woman in her sixties or seventies with Graves' ophthalmopathy.

The chain has TRBV27 and TRBJ1-4, with no clear D. The germline V gene encodes CDR1 MNHEY and CDR2 SMNVEV (reference sequence). The ends were cut back, 3 bases at V and 7 bases at J, with 15 bases in the middle. The CDR3 length is 15 residues. CDR3: CASSLGYGLGEKLFF. CDR3 DNA: TGTGCCAGCAGTTTGGGGTATGGACTGGGTGAAAAACTGTTTTTT.

This clonotype was seen many times. The chain joins TRBV7-9 to TRBJ1-5; 7 bases align to TRBD1. From germline, CDR1 is SEHNR and CDR2 FQNEAQ (reference sequence). V lost 5 bases and J lost 0; bases outside the gene matches: 7. The CDR3 is 16 amino acids. The CDR3 nucleotides read TGTGCCAGCAGCGGGGGACAGAGCTATAGCAATCAGCCCCAGCATTTT. Translated, it gives CASSGGQSYSNQPQHF.

This clonotype showed up many times. The V gene is TRBV6-1, the J gene TRBJ2-7, with unresolved D. The CDR3 consists of 11 residues. Per germline, CDR1 MNHNS and CDR2 SASEGT. V was trimmed by 3 bases and J by 7 bases, leaving 7 bases between them. The chain's CDR3 is CASSEVGEQYF. In DNA form, the CDR3 reads TGTGCCAGCAGTGAGGTGGGGGAGCAGTACTTC.

This clonotype appeared many times. This chain links TRBV10-3 with TRBJ1-1, with D perhaps matching TRBD1 (5 bases). The germline V gene encodes CDR1 ENHRY and CDR2 SYGVKD. Deletions cut 11 bases from V and 3 bases from J, with 16 bases between. The CDR3 loop spans 13 amino acids. The CDR3, as DNA: TGTGCCGCCGGGGACGGGGCTGACACTGAAGCTTTCTTT. Protein product: CAAGDGADTEAFF.

This clonotype was detected only a few times. The chain combines TRBV6-1 with TRBJ2-2; TRBD2 matches 7 bases. CDR1 MNHNS and CDR2 SASEGT come from the germline V gene. The V gene end was trimmed by 4 bases and the J gene end by 5 bases; junction bases not matched to a gene: 10. The CDR3 length is 16 residues. In DNA, the CDR3 is TGTGCCAGCAGTGCCGGGACTACCTCGAGAACCGGGGAGCTGTTTTTT. It yields the protein CASSAGTTSRTGELFF.

There are a few counts of this clonotype. The chain has TRBV5-1 and TRBJ2-2; perhaps D is TRBD1 or TRBD2 (6 bases each). CDR3 length equals 14 residues. The germline V gene encodes CDR1 SGHRS and CDR2 YFSETQ. V was shortened by 7 bases and J by 6 bases, with 16 bases between the two germline ends. CDR3 nucleotides: TGCGCCAGCTTGGGGGGCCCCGGCTCCGGGGAGCTGTTTTTT. It yields the protein CASLGGPGSGELFF. The full variable domain, completed using reference TRBV5-1 and TRBJ2-2, is KAGVTQTPRYLIKTRGQQVTLSCSPISGHRSVSWYQQTPGQGLQFLFEYFSETQRNKGNFPGRFSGRQFSNSRSEMNVSTLELGDSALYLCASLGGPGSGELFFGEGSRLTVL.

The genes are TRBV2 and TRBJ2-1, with TRBD1 matching over 7 bases. Losses at the gene ends were 5 bases for V and 3 bases for J; bases not matched to a gene: 10. The CDR3 sequence is 16 residues long. Germline V gene data show CDR1 as SNHLY and CDR2 as FYNNEI. CDR3 nucleotides: TGTGCCAGCAGTTATTTCGGGACAGCGAACTACAATGAGCAGTTCTTC. Residues: CASSYFGTANYNEQFF. The complete variable domain, with remaining parts taken from reference TRBV2 and TRBJ2-1, reads EPEVTQTPSHQVTQMGQEVILRCVPISNHLYFYWYRQILGQKVEFLVSFYNNEISEKSEIFDDQFSVERPDGSNFTLKIRSTKLEDSAMYFCASSYFGTANYNEQFFGPGTRLTVL.

This clonotype was picked up many times. J is TRBJ2-1 and V is TRBV2; 8 bases align to TRBD2. Germline CDR1 SNHLY, CDR2 FYNNEI. The CDR3 spans 16 residues. J was trimmed by 6 bases and V by 1 base; bases with no gene match: 8. CDR3: CASSEVVGLGPNEQFF. In nucleotides, the CDR3 is TGTGCCAGCAGTGAAGTGGTGGGACTAGGGCCCAATGAGCAGTTCTTC.

This clonotype was picked up many times. The chain joins TRBV3-1 to TRBJ2-7; possible D gene TRBD1, 5 bases. Germline loops: CDR1 LGHDT, CDR2 YNNKEL (reference sequence). This CDR3 spans 15 amino acids. V lost 1 base and J lost 3, with 13 bases in between. The CDR3 here is CASSQGRVGDYEQYF. CDR3 nucleotides: TGTGCCAGCAGCCAAGGACGGGTAGGGGACTACGAGCAGTACTTC.

This clonotype was counted only a few times. V and J are TRBV5-1 and TRBJ1-6; TRBD1 matches 11 bases. J was trimmed by 5 bases and V by 3 bases; bases with no gene match: 1. Germline V CDR1 and CDR2: SGHRS, YFSETQ. This CDR3 is built from 15 residues. CDR3 nucleotides: TGCGCCAGCAGCTCGGACAGGGGGCATAATTCACCCCTCCACTTT. Protein product: CASSSDRGHNSPLHF. Variable domain in full (rest from reference TRBV5-1 and TRBJ1-6): KAGVTQTPRYLIKTRGQQVTLSCSPISGHRSVSWYQQTPGQGLQFLFEYFSETQRNKGNFPGRFSGRQFSNSRSEMNVSTLELGDSALYLCASSSDRGHNSPLHFGNGTRLTVT.

This clonotype occurred many times. This rearrangement joins TRBV11-2 to TRBJ2-1; TRBD2 aligns across 12 bases. The CDR3 runs to 15 residues. Looked up from germline, CDR1 is SGHAT and CDR2 is FQNNGV. V was clipped by 2 bases and J by 7 bases; unmatched bases: 3. CDR3 DNA sequence: TGTGCCAGCAGCTTAACCGGGACTAGCGGGAATGAGCAGTTCTTC. It yields the protein CASSLTGTSGNEQFF.

V gene TRBV5-1 combines with J gene TRBJ2-3, with TRBD2 matching 7 bases. CDR1 is SGHRS and CDR2 is YFSETQ in the germline V gene. There are 15 residues in the CDR3. V was pared by 4 bases and J by 3 bases, with 8 bases of the junction left unmatched. This CDR3 is CASSPGRGVTDTQYF. The CDR3 DNA follows: TGCGCCAGCAGCCCGGGACGGGGGGTGACAGATACGCAGTATTTT.

Remarks on this clonotype: A much bigger clone sits one base away, suggesting this may be a read error. This chain joins TRBV28 and TRBJ1-4; the match to TRBD1 covers 8 bases. The junction had 15 bases not matched to a gene; V was cut back by 10 bases and J by 5 bases. The CDR3 totals 16 residues. Looked up from germline, CDR1 is MDHEN and CDR2 is SYDVKM. Here the CDR3 reads CANIRGAGQANEKLFF. The CDR3 DNA sequence: TGTGCCAACATCCGAGGGGCGGGACAGGCCAATGAAAAACTGTTTTTT.

This clonotype was recorded many times. The V call is TRBV7-2, the J call TRBJ2-7; D possibly corresponds to TRBD2 (5 bases). The CDR3 runs to 12 residues. Between the trimmed V and J ends, which lost 3 bases and 2 bases, there was a span of 5 bases. The germline V gene encodes CDR1 SGHTA and CDR2 FQGNSA. The chain's CDR3 is CASSLTTYEQYF. For the CDR3, the DNA is TGTGCCAGCAGCTTGACTACCTACGAGCAGTACTTC.

This clonotype has a count of ten or more. This CDR3 is CASSPPGTGVTSYTF. CDR3 coding DNA: TGTGCCAGCAGTCCCCCCGGGACAGGGGTAACGAGCTACACCTTC. The gene calls are TRBV12-3 or TRBV12-4 and TRBJ1-2; 10 bases are shared with TRBD1. The trim removed 5 bases at V and 9 bases at J, leaving 12 bases unmatched. The CDR3 loop spans 15 amino acids.

The chain uses TRBV30 and TRBJ2-1; D perhaps matches TRBD1 (6 bases). The V and J ends lost 2 bases and 10 bases respectively, with 18 bases between them. The CDR3 has 14 amino acids. Germline CDR1 and CDR2: GTSNPN and SVGIG (reference sequence). CDR3 sequence (DNA): TGTGCCTGGAGTCCCGAAGCAGGGGTGAAGGAGCAGTTCTTC. It is translated as CAWSPEAGVKEQFF.

This clonotype was counted ten times or more. V is TRBV11-2 and J is TRBJ2-7; possibly TRBD1 or TRBD2 for D (5 bases each). The CDR3 is made up of 17 amino acids. With 1 base removed from V and 0 bases from J, the gap between germline ends came to 16 bases. Germline V gene data show CDR1 as SGHAT and CDR2 as FQNNGV. Here the CDR3 reads CASSLAPRDASSYEQYF. CDR3 coding DNA: TGTGCCAGCAGCTTAGCCCCCAGGGACGCAAGCTCCTACGAGCAGTACTTC.

CDR3 region: CASSAGLASTGELFF. The CDR3 coding sequence is TGTGCCAGCAGCGCGGGACTAGCGAGCACCGGGGAGCTGTTTTTT. The chain uses TRBV9 and TRBJ2-2; 10 bases agree with TRBD2. CDR1 is SGDLS and CDR2 is YYNGEE in the germline V gene. This CDR3 region has 15 residues. J lost 4 bases, V lost 3 bases, and 3 bases had no gene match.

This clonotype was picked up many times. V usage is TRBV12-3 or TRBV12-4 and J usage is TRBJ2-7; D is perhaps TRBD1 (6 bases). V was pared by 6 bases and J by 3 bases, with 21 bases between. There are 16 residues in the CDR3. CDR3 in DNA: TGTGCCAGCAGCCCTGGATTGGTGACAGGAGGCTACGAGCAGTACTTC. Residues: CASSPGLVTGGYEQYF.

This clonotype was counted many times. J is TRBJ1-1 and V is TRBV3-1, with 7 bases identical to TRBD1. Trimming removed 2 bases from V and 10 bases from J; junction bases left unmatched: 4. CDR1 is LGHDT, CDR2 YNNKEL, per germline (reference sequence). This CDR3 is built from 12 residues. CDR3 nucleotides: TGTGCCAGCAGCCAACAGGGGGGGGGAGCTTTCTTT. This translates into CASSQQGGGAFF.

In this sample, this clonotype turned up a few times. The J gene is TRBJ2-3, the V gene TRBV27; TRBD2 matches 8 bases. V gave up 8 bases and J gave up 4 bases; unmatched junction bases: 17. Per germline, CDR1 MNHEY and CDR2 SMNVEV (reference sequence). The CDR3 loop spans 17 amino acids. The CDR3 is CASRVGAQRERADTQYF. CDR3 in DNA: TGTGCCAGCCGGGTCGGGGCCCAGCGGGAGCGGGCAGATACGCAGTATTTT.

This clonotype has just a few counts. J is TRBJ2-1 and V is TRBV30, with a weak D call TRBD1 (5 bases). The germline gives CDR1 GTSNPN, CDR2 SVGIG (reference sequence). The V gene lost 5 bases and the J gene lost 1 base, with 9 bases spanning the gap. The CDR3 is 13 amino acids. The CDR3 sequence: CAWQGNSYNEQFF. The CDR3 DNA reads TGTGCCTGGCAGGGTAATTCCTACAATGAGCAGTTCTTC.

The genes are TRBV6-4 and TRBJ2-3, with TRBD2 identical over 11 bases. V lost 5 bases and J lost 3; bases outside the gene matches: 7. CDR1 and CDR2 from the germline V gene are MRHNA and SNTAGT. This CDR3 is 16 amino acids long. The CDR3 DNA reads as TGTGCCAGCAGTTACTTTCCTAGCGGGAGGACAGATACGCAGTATTTT. Amino acids: CASSYFPSGRTDTQYF.

This clonotype was found many times. CDR3 protein: CASTYGLAEYNEQFF. In DNA form, the CDR3 reads TGTGCCAGCACCTACGGACTAGCTGAGTACAATGAGCAGTTCTTC. The chain combines TRBV28 with TRBJ2-1; 8 nucleotides match TRBD2. V gave up 7 bases and J gave up 4 bases; unmatched junction bases: 9. The V gene's germline CDR1 is MDHEN and CDR2 SYDVKM. CDR3 size: 15 residues. The full variable domain, in which reference TRBV28 and TRBJ2-1 provide the parts outside the CDR3, is DVKVTQSSRYLVKRTGEKVFLECVQDMDHENMFWYRQDPGLGLRLIYFSYDVKMKEKGDIPEGYSVSREKKERFSLILESASTNQTSMYLCASTYGLAEYNEQFFGPGTRLTVL.

This clonotype was found many times. CDR3 in DNA: TGTGCCAGCAGTTTATCCCCCCGGGGCCCCTCCTACGAGCAGTACTTC. Translating it yields CASSLSPRGPSYEQYF. The V call is TRBV27, the J call TRBJ2-7; D might be TRBD1 or TRBD2, each matching 5 bases. Trimming left V 0 bases short and J 0 bases short, with 12 bases between. Germline V CDR1 and CDR2: MNHEY, SMNVEV (reference sequence). The CDR3 is 16 amino acids.